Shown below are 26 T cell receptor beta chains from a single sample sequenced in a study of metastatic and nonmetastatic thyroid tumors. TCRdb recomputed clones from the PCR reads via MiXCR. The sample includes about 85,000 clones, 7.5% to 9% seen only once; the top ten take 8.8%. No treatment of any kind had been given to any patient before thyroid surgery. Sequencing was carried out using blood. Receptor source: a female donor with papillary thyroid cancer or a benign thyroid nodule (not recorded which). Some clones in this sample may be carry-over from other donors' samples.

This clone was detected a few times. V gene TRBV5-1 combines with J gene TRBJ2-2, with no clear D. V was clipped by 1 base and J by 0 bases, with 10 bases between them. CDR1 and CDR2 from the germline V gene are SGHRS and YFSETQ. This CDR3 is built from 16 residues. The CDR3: CASSLIGDTNTGELFF. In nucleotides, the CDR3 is TGCGCCAGCAGCTTGATTGGGGATACGAACACCGGGGAGCTGTTTTTT. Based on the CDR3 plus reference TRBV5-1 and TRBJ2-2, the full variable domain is KAGVTQTPRYLIKTRGQQVTLSCSPISGHRSVSWYQQTPGQGLQFLFEYFSETQRNKGNFPGRFSGRQFSNSRSEMNVSTLELGDSALYLCASSLIGDTNTGELFFGEGSRLTVL.

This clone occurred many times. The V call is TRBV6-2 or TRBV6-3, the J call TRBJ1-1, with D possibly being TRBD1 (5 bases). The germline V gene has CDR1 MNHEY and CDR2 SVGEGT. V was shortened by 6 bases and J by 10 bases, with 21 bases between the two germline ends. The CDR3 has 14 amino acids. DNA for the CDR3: TGTGCCAGCAGGGCCATCGGGACCGCCCTTGGAGCTTTCTTT. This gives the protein CASRAIGTALGAFF.

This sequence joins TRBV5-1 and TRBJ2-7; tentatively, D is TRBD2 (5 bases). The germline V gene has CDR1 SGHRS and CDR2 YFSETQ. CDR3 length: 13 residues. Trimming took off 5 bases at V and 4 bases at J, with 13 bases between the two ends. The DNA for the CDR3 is TGCGCCAGCAGTCAGGCGGGTAGGTACGAGCAGTACTTC. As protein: CASSQAGRYEQYF.

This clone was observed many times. The CDR3 protein is CASSPLDRGDNYGYTF. The DNA for the CDR3 is TGTGCCAGCTCACCATTAGACAGGGGGGATAACTATGGCTACACCTTC. This chain connects TRBV18 to TRBJ1-2, with 9 bases aligning to TRBD1. The germline V gene encodes CDR1 KGHSH and CDR2 LQKENI. V lost 2 bases to trimming and J lost 1 base; unmatched junction nucleotides: 5. The CDR3 runs 16 residues.

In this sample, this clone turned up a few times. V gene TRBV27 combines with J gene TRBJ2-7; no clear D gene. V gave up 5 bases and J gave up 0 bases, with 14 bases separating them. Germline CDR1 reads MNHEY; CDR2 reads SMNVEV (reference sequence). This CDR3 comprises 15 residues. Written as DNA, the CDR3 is TGTGCCAGCAGTCCCGCAGGTCCCTCCTCCTACGAGCAGTACTTC. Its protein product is CASSPAGPSSYEQYF.

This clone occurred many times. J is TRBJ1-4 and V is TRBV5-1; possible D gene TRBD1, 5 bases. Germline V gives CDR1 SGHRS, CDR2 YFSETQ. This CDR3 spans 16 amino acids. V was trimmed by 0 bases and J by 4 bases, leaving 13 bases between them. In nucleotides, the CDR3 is TGCGCCAGCAGCTTGGCCTCCGGGGGGGGTAATGAAAAACTGTTTTTT. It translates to CASSLASGGGNEKLFF. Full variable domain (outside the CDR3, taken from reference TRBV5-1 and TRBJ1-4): KAGVTQTPRYLIKTRGQQVTLSCSPISGHRSVSWYQQTPGQGLQFLFEYFSETQRNKGNFPGRFSGRQFSNSRSEMNVSTLELGDSALYLCASSLASGGGNEKLFFGSGTQLSVL.

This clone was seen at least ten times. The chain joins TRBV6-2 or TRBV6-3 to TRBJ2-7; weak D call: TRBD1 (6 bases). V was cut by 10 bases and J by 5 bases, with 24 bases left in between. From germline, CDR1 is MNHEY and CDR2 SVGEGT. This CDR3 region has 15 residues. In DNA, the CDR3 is TGTGCCACGCAACTTCCACAGGGTGATTCCGACGAGCAGTACTTC. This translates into CATQLPQGDSDEQYF.

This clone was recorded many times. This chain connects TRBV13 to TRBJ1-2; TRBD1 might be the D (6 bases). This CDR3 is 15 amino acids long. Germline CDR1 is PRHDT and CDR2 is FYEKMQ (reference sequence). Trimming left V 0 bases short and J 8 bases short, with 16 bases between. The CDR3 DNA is TGTGCCAGCAGCTTAGGCCTGGACTCAAGGGGGGGCTACACCTTC. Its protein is CASSLGLDSRGGYTF.

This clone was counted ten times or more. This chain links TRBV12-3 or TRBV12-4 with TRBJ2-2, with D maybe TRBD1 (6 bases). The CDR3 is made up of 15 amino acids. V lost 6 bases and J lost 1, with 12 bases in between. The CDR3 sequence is CASSRQVGNTGELFF. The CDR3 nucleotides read TGTGCCAGCAGCCGACAGGTGGGGAACACCGGGGAGCTGTTTTTT.

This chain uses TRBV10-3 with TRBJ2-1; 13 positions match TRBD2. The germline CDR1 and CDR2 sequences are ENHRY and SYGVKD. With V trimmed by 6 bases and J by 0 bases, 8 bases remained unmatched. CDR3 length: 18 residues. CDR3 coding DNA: TGTGCCATCAGCCGGACTAGCGGGGGCGCTGACTCCTACAATGAGCAGTTCTTC. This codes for CAISRTSGGADSYNEQFF.

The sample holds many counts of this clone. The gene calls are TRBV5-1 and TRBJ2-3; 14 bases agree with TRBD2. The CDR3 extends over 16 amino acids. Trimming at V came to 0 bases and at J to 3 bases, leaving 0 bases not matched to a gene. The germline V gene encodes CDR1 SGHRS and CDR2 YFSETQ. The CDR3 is CASSLGTSGGTDTQYF. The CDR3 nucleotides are TGCGCCAGCAGCTTGGGGACTAGCGGGGGGACAGATACGCAGTATTTT.

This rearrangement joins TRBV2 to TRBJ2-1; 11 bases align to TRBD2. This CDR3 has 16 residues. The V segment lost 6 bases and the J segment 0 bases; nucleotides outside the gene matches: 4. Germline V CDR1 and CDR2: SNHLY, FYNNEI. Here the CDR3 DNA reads TGTGCCAGCAGCTCTAGCGGGAGGCTCTCCTACAATGAGCAGTTCTTC. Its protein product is CASSSSGRLSYNEQFF.

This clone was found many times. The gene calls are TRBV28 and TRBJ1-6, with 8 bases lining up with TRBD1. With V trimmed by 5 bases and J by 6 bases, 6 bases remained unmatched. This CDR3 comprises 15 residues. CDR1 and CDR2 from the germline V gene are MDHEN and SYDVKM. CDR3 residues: CASSAGGAANSPLHF. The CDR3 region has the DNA TGTGCCAGCAGTGCAGGGGGCGCAGCTAATTCACCCCTCCACTTT.

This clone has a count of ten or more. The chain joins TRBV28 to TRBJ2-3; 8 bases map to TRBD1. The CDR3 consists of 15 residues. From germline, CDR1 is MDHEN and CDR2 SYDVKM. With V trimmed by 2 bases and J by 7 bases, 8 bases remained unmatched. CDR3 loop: CASSLPNRGVNTQYF. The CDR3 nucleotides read TGTGCCAGCAGTTTACCTAACAGGGGGGTAAATACGCAGTATTTT.

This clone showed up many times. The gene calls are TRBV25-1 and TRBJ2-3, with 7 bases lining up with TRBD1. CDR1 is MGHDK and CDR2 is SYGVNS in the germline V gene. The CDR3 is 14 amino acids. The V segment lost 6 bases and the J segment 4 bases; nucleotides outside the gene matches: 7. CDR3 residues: CASSPGQVSDTQYF. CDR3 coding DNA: TGTGCCAGCAGCCCCGGACAGGTTTCAGATACGCAGTATTTT.

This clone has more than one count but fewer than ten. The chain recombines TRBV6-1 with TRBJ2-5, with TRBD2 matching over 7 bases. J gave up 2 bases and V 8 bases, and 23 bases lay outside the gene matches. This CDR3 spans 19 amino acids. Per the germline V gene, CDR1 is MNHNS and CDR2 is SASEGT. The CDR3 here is CASGQEMWRPTSSQETQYF. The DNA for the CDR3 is TGTGCCAGCGGTCAGGAGATGTGGCGGCCGACTAGCAGTCAAGAGACCCAGTACTTC.

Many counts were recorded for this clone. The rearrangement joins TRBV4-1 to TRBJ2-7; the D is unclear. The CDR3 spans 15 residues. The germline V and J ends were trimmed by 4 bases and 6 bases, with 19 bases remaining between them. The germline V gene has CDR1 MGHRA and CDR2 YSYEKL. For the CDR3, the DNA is TGCGCCAGCAGCCCCGAGACTTATTTCCGATCCGAGCAGTACTTC. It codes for CASSPETYFRSEQYF.

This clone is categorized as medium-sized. The CDR3 nucleotides read TGTGCCAGCAGTGCCCTTACAGGGACTGGGGCCAACGTCCTGACTTTC. Translating gives CASSALTGTGANVLTF. The V gene is TRBV6-1, the J gene TRBJ2-6; maybe TRBD1 (6 bases). Germline-derived CDR1 and CDR2 are MNHNS and SASEGT. The CDR3 sequence is 16 residues long. With 4 bases removed from V and 2 bases from J, the gap between germline ends came to 12 bases.

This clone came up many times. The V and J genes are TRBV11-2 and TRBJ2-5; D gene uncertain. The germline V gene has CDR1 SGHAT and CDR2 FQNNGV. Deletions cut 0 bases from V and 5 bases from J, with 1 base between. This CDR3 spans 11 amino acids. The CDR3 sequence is CASSLEETQYF. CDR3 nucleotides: TGTGCCAGCAGCTTAGAGGAGACCCAGTACTTC. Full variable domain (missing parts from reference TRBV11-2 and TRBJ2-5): EAGVAQSPRYKIIEKRQSVAFWCNPISGHATLYWYQQILGQGPKLLIQFQNNGVVDDSQLPKDRFSAERLKGVDSTLKIQPAKLEDSAVYLCASSLEETQYFGPGTRLLVL.

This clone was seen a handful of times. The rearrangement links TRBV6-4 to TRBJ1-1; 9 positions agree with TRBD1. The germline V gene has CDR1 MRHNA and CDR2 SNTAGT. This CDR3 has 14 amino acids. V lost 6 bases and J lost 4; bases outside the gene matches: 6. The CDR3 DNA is TGTGCCAGCAGCCCGGGACAGGGAGGCACTGAAGCTTTCTTT. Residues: CASSPGQGGTEAFF.

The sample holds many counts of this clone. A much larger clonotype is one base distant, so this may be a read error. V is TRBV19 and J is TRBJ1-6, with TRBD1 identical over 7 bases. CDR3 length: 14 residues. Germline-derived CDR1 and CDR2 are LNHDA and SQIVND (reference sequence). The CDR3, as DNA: TGTACCAGTAGTTTGGGACAGAATAATTCACCCCTCCACTTT. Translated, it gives CTSSLGQNNSPLHF.

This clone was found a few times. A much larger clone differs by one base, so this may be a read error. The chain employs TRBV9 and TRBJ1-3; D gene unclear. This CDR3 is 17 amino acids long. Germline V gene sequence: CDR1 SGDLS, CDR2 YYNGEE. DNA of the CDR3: TGTGCCAGCAGCGTAGGGCTCCGGTGGAAATCTGGAAACACCATACATTTT. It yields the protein CASSVGLRWKSGNTIHF. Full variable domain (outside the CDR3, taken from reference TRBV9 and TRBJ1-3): DSGVTQTPKHLITATGQRVTLRCSPRSGDLSVYWYQQSLDQGLQFLIQYYNGEERAKGNILERFSAQQFPDLHSELNLSSLELGDSALYFCASSVGLRWKSGNTIHFGEGSWLTVV.

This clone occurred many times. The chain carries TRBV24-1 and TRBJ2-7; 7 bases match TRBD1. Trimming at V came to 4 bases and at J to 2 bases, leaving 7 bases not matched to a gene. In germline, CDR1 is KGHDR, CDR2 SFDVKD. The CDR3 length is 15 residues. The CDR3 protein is CATSDPRQGTYEQYF. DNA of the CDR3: TGTGCCACCAGTGACCCGAGACAGGGTACCTACGAGCAGTACTTC.

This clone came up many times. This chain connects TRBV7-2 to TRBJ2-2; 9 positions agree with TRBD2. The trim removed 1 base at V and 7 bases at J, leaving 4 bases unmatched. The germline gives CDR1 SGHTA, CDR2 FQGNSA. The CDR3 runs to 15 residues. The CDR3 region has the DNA TGTGCCAGCAGCTTAGTGCTAGCGGGGCACGGGGAGCTGTTTTTT. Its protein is CASSLVLAGHGELFF.

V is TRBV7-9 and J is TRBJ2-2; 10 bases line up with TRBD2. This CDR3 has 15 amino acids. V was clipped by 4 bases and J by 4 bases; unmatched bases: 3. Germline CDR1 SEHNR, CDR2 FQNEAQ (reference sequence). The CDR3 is CASSSRTSGTGELFF. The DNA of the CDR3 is TGTGCCAGCAGCTCCCGGACTAGCGGCACCGGGGAGCTGTTTTTT.

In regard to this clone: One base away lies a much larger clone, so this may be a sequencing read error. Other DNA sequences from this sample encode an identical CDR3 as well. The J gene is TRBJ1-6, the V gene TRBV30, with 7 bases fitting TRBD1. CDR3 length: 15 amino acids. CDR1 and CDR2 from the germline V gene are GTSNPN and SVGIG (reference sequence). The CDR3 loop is CAWSVLGGRNSPLHF. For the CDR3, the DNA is TGTGCCTGGAGTGTACTAGGGGGCCGGAATTCGCCCCTCCACTTT.